This TCR beta chain originates from a study of blood T cells in healthy people across ages. Study-wide results and limits: Naive CD4+ cells and diversity were both higher in long-lived donors than in aged donors. One million T cells yielded diversity estimates that were considered underestimates. Age showed a roughly linear inverse relationship with TCR beta diversity per million T cells.

Germline CDR1 and CDR2: SGHAT and FQNNGV. The CDR3 contains 16 residues. This clonotype was seen a single time. The antigen is undetermined. Peripheral blood samples of approximately 10 milliliters were drawn from each donor. Then a second PCR, running roughly 7 to 12 cycles, was carried out with a sample-barcoded 5' primer and a J-beta primer mix. TCRdb ran MiXCR on the 5' RACE reads and lists one entry per CDR3 protein. The sample contains approximately 1.5 million distinct CDR3 sequences, approximately 42% of which appear only once. This TCR was recovered from a young woman in good health. The chain couples TRBV11-2 to TRBJ2-1, with TRBD2 matching 7 bases. The J call could be wrong; TRBJ2-7 is a better fit for the DNA end. Material: blood. CDR3 coding DNA: TGTGCCTCCTCTTTGGGGGTAGCGGGCTCCTACAATGAGCAGTACTTC. Amino acids: CASSLGVAGSYNEQYF.